This TCR beta chain derives from a study of shared clonotypes between healthy human individuals. Study results and caveats: Clonotype sharing among donors likely depends on sequencing depth.

This clone has a single count. Its specificity is not known. From germline, CDR1 is MDHEN and CDR2 SYDVKM. The CDR3 contains 14 residues. V dropped 7 bases and J dropped 7 bases, with 16 bases sitting between them. Deep-level assay runs were performed. 200 to 250 ng DNA, approximately 31,000 T cell genomes, went into each sorted-subset replicate PCR. As handled by the study authors: For the immunoSEQ data, sequences were junction-only without quality scores, so filtering differed. Sequencing was performed with immunoSEQ multiplex PCR; in TCRdb, only in-frame clones are kept and a portion is missing. The V and J calls and clone size were taken over from that table, and D and trimming were inferred from the DNA. Of some 2,100,000 clones listed, approximately 95% were seen once; the top ten hold 0.1% to 0.15%.

This clonotype was sampled from a man between 18 and 35 years old in good health. The sequenced sample consisted of naive CD4+ T cells sorted from blood. Subset given: CD45RA+ positively selected. The V gene is TRBV28, the J gene TRBJ1-4, with D perhaps TRBD1 (5 bases). In DNA, the CDR3 is TGTGCCAGCACTAACGGGGGTGGAGCTGAAAAACTGTTTTTT. Residues: CASTNGGGAEKLFF.